The clone carrying this TCR beta chain was seen once. CDR3 length: 11 residues. Germline V CDR1 and CDR2: SEHNR, FQNEAQ (reference sequence). Trimming removed 10 bases from V and 5 bases from J, with 11 bases in between. Sequencing templates came from extracted RNA that was reverse transcribed into cDNA. Sequencing was performed with immunoSEQ multiplex PCR; in TCRdb, only in-frame clones are kept and a portion is missing. Found here are about 140,000 clones, 45% to 60% of them singletons; the top ten hold less than 5%. These data come from a study of CD8+ T cells in alopecia areata. This clonotype was obtained from a human donor in good health. The chain recombines TRBV7-9 with TRBJ2-5; D not certain. Sequenced material: CD4+ T cells sorted from blood. DNA for the CDR3: TGTGCCACCCGTCTCGGGGAGACCCAGTACTTC. This translates into CATRLGETQYF.